These T cell receptor beta chains were read from a single sample in a study of neoadjuvant anti-PD-1 for oral cavity cancer. TCRdb keeps only in-frame clones here, not all; method: immunoSEQ multiplex PCR. The table shows some 30,000 clones, with roughly 80% occurring only once. Specimen: PBMCs, collected after nivolumab (anti-PD-1) treatment. These receptors were obtained from a person between 40 and 85 years old with oral cavity squamous cell carcinoma. Both conserved end residues are part of each CDR3. D genes are given only for firm matches. The size entry is marked missing in some rows and otherwise reads once, few, many or a size class.

clone_size d_call j_call v_call cdr3_aa cdr3_nt
NA TRBD1 TRBJ2-2 TRBV2 CASRMDRGGGTGELFF TGTGCCAGCAGGATGGACAGGGGTGGTGGCACCGGGGAGCTGTTTTTT
NA NA TRBJ2-1 TRBV10-1 CASSESGRYNEQFF TGCGCCAGCAGTGAGTCGGGTAGATACAATGAGCAGTTCTTC
NA TRBD1 TRBJ2-5 TRBV19 CASSISRTGSEETQYF TGTGCCAGTAGTATCTCCCGGACAGGGAGCGAAGAGACCCAGTACTTC
once NA TRBJ2-5 TRBV5-1 CASSLDGSQETQYF TGCGCCAGCAGCTTGGATGGCAGCCAAGAGACCCAGTACTTC
NA NA TRBJ1-2 TRBV11-2 CASSLGDSPIYGYTF TGTGCCAGCAGCCTTGGTGACAGCCCCATCTATGGCTACACCTTC
NA TRBD1 TRBJ2-1 TRBV4-1 CASSRGQGDNEQFF TGCGCCAGCAGCAGGGGACAGGGGGACAATGAGCAGTTCTTC
NA NA TRBJ2-3 TRBV10-1 CASRGDGATDTQYF TGCGCCAGCAGGGGGGATGGAGCAACAGATACGCAGTATTTT
NA NA TRBJ1-4 TRBV14 CASSRSGGATNEKLFF TGTGCCAGCAGCCGAAGCGGCGGAGCAACTAATGAAAAACTGTTTTTT
NA TRBD2 TRBJ2-7 TRBV19 CASSIGGGPGEQYF TGTGCCAGTAGTATTGGCGGGGGGCCGGGAGAGCAGTACTTC
NA NA TRBJ1-3 TRBV7-2 CASSSTTELGNTIYF TGTGCCAGCAGCTCCACTACGGAGCTCGGAAACACCATATATTTT
NA NA TRBJ2-7 TRBV20-1 CSASRGYEQYF TGCAGTGCTAGCCGGGGATACGAGCAGTACTTC
NA NA TRBJ1-1 TRBV7-9 CASSLVVLGVNMNTEAFF TGTGCCAGCAGCTTAGTGGTTTTGGGGGTGAACATGAACACTGAAGCTTTCTTT
NA NA TRBJ2-3 TRBV11-2 CASRRNTGPRAPDTQYF TGTGCCAGCAGAAGAAATACCGGGCCCCGGGCCCCAGATACGCAGTATTTT
NA NA TRBJ1-4 TRBV5-8 CASSADSPNWEKLFF TGTGCCAGCAGCGCGGACAGTCCGAACTGGGAAAAACTGTTTTTT
few TRBD1 TRBJ2-4 TRBV6-6 CASSPTGGLDIQYF TGTGCCAGCAGTCCGACAGGGGGCTTGGACATTCAGTACTTC
NA TRBD1 TRBJ1-1 TRBV6-5 CASSYHRGGITEAFF TGTGCCAGCAGTTACCACAGGGGAGGGATCACTGAAGCTTTCTTT
few TRBD1 TRBJ1-1 TRBV5-5 CASSPGQGESEAFF TGTGCCAGCAGCCCGGGACAGGGAGAATCTGAAGCTTTCTTT
NA NA TRBJ2-3 TRBV7-6 CASSSGRGQYF TGTGCCAGCAGCTCGGGAAGGGGGCAGTATTTT
NA NA TRBJ1-1 TRBV2 CASSESALDVAFF TGTGCCAGCAGTGAGTCCGCCCTCGATGTAGCTTTCTTT
NA NA TRBJ2-7 TRBV6-1 CASKEGVAYEQYF TGTGCCAGCAAGGAGGGAGTCGCCTACGAGCAGTACTTC
few TRBD2 TRBJ2-3 TRBV7-7 CASSLGASGGTDTQYF TGTGCCAGCAGCTTAGGGGCTAGCGGGGGAACAGATACGCAGTATTTT
NA NA TRBJ1-2 TRBV9 CASRGVRGYTF TGTGCCAGCCGGGGGGTGAGAGGCTACACCTTC
few NA TRBJ1-3 TRBV7-2 CASSLGVRLSGNTIYF TGTGCCAGCAGCTTAGGGGTCCGACTCTCTGGAAACACCATATATTTT
NA NA TRBJ1-1 TRBV19 CASSIESQNPTEAFF TGTGCCAGTAGTATAGAGAGTCAGAACCCCACTGAAGCTTTCTTT
NA NA TRBJ1-1 TRBV29-1 CSVYQQGSPEAFF TGCAGCGTATATCAACAGGGTTCCCCTGAAGCTTTCTTT
NA NA TRBJ2-2 TRBV4-3 CASSQEGPGNTGELFF TGCGCCAGCAGCCAAGAAGGGCCAGGGAACACCGGGGAGCTGTTTTTT
few NA TRBJ2-7 TRBV25-1 CASRDEASYEQYF TGTGCCAGCAGGGATGAGGCCTCCTACGAGCAGTACTTC
NA TRBD1 TRBJ1-1 TRBV9 CASSPRQGNTEAFF TGTGCCAGCAGCCCGCGACAGGGGAATACTGAAGCTTTCTTT
few TRBD1 TRBJ1-2 TRBV19 CASSIQMDRGYGYTF TGTGCCAGTAGTATCCAAATGGACAGGGGCTATGGCTACACCTTC
NA NA TRBJ1-5 TRBV29-1 CSVGGQNNQPQHF TGCAGCGTTGGAGGGCAGAACAATCAGCCCCAGCATTTT
once NA TRBJ2-7 TRBV15 CATSPGRTYEQYF TGTGCCACCAGCCCGGGACGGACGTACGAGCAGTACTTC
NA NA TRBJ2-7 TRBV5-1 CASSSHSGSYEQYF TGCGCCAGCAGCTCTCACAGCGGGTCCTACGAGCAGTACTTC
NA NA TRBJ1-2 TRBV5-8 CASSLGGELDYGYTF TGTGCCAGCAGCCTAGGTGGGGAGTTGGACTATGGCTACACCTTC
NA NA TRBJ2-7 TRBV10-3 CAISESMMDEQYF TGTGCCATCAGTGAGTCTATGATGGACGAGCAGTACTTC
NA TRBD1 TRBJ1-5 TRBV2 CASRVGTGGNQPQHF TGTGCCAGCAGAGTAGGGACAGGGGGAAATCAGCCCCAGCATTTT
NA NA TRBJ1-4 TRBV10-3 CAISAVGEKLFF TGTGCCATCAGTGCGGTGGGGGAAAAACTGTTTTTT
NA NA TRBJ2-7 TRBV19 CASSPTGRSYEQYF TGTGCCAGTAGTCCGACAGGCCGTTCCTACGAGCAGTACTTC
few NA TRBJ1-2 TRBV7-2 CASSLEHYGYTF TGTGCCAGCAGCTTAGAACACTATGGCTACACCTTC
NA NA TRBJ2-2 TRBV5-1 CASSPNSLGTGELFF TGCGCCAGCAGCCCCAACAGCTTGGGGACCGGGGAGCTGTTTTTT
once TRBD1 TRBJ2-1 TRBV5-1 CASSLSDRASNEQFF TGCGCCAGCAGCTTATCAGACAGGGCCTCCAATGAGCAGTTCTTC
once NA TRBJ2-7 TRBV19 CASRGRGDLYEQYF TGTGCCAGTAGGGGCAGGGGGGACCTCTACGAGCAGTACTTC
once NA TRBJ2-3 TRBV27 CASSSRRGVLADTQYF TGTGCCAGCAGTTCGAGGAGGGGGGTTTTGGCAGATACGCAGTATTTT
NA TRBD1 TRBJ1-4 TRBV7-9 CASSQTGPYEKLFF TGTGCCAGCAGCCAGACAGGGCCCTATGAAAAACTGTTTTTT
NA NA TRBJ1-1 TRBV9 CASSRFSGQNAEAFF TGTGCCAGCTCCCGCTTTTCCGGACAGAACGCTGAAGCTTTCTTT
medium-sized NA TRBJ1-1 TRBV19 CASKDVNTEAFF TGTGCCAGTAAGGACGTGAACACTGAAGCTTTCTTT
few TRBD1 TRBJ2-6 TRBV9 CASSTGAPAGANVLTF TGTGCCAGCAGCACAGGGGCACCAGCTGGGGCCAACGTCCTGACTTTC
once NA TRBJ1-1 TRBV30 CAWSVRGNTEAFF TGTGCCTGGAGTGTGCGGGGGAACACTGAAGCTTTCTTT
NA NA TRBJ1-6 TRBV5-1 CASSSGTDYNSPLHF TGCGCCAGCAGCTCGGGGACCGACTATAATTCACCCCTCCACTTT
NA TRBD2 TRBJ2-7 TRBV7-2 CATARDYRSYEQYF TGTGCCACCGCAAGGGACTATCGCTCCTACGAGCAGTACTTC
NA TRBD2 TRBJ2-3 TRBV5-4 CASSSPSGGDGDTQYF TGTGCCAGCAGCTCACCTAGCGGGGGTGACGGAGATACGCAGTATTTT
NA NA TRBJ1-1 TRBV4-3 CASSQDWLTVGEAFF TGCGCCAGCAGCCAAGATTGGTTGACAGTGGGTGAAGCTTTCTTT
NA NA TRBJ1-5 TRBV19 CASSQVQGSNQPQHF TGTGCCAGTAGTCAAGTTCAGGGGTCGAATCAGCCCCAGCATTTT